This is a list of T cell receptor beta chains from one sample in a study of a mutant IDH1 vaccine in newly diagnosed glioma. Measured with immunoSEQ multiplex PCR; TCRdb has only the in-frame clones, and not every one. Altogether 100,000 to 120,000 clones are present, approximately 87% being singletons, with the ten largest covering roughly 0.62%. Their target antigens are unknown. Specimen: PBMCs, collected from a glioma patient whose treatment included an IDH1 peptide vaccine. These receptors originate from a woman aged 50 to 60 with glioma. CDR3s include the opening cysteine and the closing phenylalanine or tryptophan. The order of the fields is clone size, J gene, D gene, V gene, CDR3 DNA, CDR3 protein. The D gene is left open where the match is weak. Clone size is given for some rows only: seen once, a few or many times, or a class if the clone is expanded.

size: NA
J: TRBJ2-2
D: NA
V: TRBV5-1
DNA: TGCGCCAGCAGCTTGGAACAGGGCGGAGGCGGGGAGCTGTTTTTT
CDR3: CASSLEQGGGGELFF

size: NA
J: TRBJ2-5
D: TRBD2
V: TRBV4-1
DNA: TGCGCCAGCAGCCAGGCTCTTTCGGGACTAGCGGGAGGGTGGCGAGAGACCCAGTACTTC
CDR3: CASSQALSGLAGGWRETQYF

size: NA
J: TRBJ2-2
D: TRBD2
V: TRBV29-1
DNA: TGCAGCGTTGCAACTAGCGGGAGTAGTACCGGGGAGCTGTTTTTT
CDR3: CSVATSGSSTGELFF

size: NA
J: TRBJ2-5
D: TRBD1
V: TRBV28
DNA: TGTGCCAGCAGTTTACCGACCGGGACAGTGGGGCAAGAGACCCAGTACTTC
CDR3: CASSLPTGTVGQETQYF

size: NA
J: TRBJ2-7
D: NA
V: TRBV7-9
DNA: TGTGCCAGCAGCTCCACTAACCAGGGATTCGAGCAGTACTTC
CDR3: CASSSTNQGFEQYF

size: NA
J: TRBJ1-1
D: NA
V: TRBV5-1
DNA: TGCGCCAGCAGCTTGTTAGTGAACACTGAAGCTTTCTTT
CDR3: CASSLLVNTEAFF

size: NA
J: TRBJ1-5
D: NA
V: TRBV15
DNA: TGTGCCACCAGCAGAGAGGCATATAGCAATCAGCCCCAGCATTTT
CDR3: CATSREAYSNQPQHF

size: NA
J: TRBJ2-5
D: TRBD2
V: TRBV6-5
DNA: TGTGCAGCGAGGAGCGGGAGCCCAGAGACCCAGTACTTC
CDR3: CAARSGSPETQYF

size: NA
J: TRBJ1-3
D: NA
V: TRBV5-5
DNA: TGTGCCAGCAGTCGAGGCCGGGGGACGGGCGGAAACACCATATATTTT
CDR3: CASSRGRGTGGNTIYF

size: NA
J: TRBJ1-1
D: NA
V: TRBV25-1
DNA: TGTGCCAGCAGTGCCTACAGGAATATGAACACTGAAGCTTTCTTT
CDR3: CASSAYRNMNTEAFF

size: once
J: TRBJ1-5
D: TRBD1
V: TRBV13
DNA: TGTGCCAGCAAACAGGGGGCCGTAGGCAATCAGCCCCAGCATTTT
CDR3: CASKQGAVGNQPQHF

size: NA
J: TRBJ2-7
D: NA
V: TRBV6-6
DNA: TGTGCCAGCAGTCGCCGGGACGGGGGAGGCGAGCAGTACTTC
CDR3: CASSRRDGGGEQYF

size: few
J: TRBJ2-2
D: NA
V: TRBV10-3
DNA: TGTGCCATCAGGATGAACACCGGGGAGCTGTTTTTT
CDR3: CAIRMNTGELFF

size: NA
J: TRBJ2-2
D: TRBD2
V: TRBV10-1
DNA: TGCGCCAGCAGAGACTTAGCGGGAGCGGAAGGGGAGCTGTTTTTT
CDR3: CASRDLAGAEGELFF

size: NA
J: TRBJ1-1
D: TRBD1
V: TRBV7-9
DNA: TGTGCCAGCAGCTCGGGACAGGGGGACACTGAAGCTTTCTTT
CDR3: CASSSGQGDTEAFF

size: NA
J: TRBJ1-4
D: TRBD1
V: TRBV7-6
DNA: TGTGCCAGCAGCTTAGTTTACAGGGGCATAGCAACTAATGAAAAACTGTTTTTT
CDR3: CASSLVYRGIATNEKLFF

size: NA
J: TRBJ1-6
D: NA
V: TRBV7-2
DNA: TGTGCCAGCAGCTTAGCGATACGATCACCCCTCCACTTT
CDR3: CASSLAIRSPLHF

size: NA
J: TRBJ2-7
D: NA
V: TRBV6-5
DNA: TGTGCCAGCAGTTACTCTTACAGGACGGGTTCCTACGAGCAGTACTTC
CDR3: CASSYSYRTGSYEQYF

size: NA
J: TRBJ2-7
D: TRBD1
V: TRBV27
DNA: TGTGCCAGCAGTAGACCGGGACAGGGAGACAACGAGCAGTACTTC
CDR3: CASSRPGQGDNEQYF

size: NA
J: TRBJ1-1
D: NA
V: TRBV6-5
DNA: TGTGCCAGCAGTTATACAGGGAACACTGAAGCTTTCTTT
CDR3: CASSYTGNTEAFF

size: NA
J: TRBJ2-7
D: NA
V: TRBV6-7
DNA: TGTGCCAGCAGTTACCGGCGGGACAGTGGCTACGAGCAGTACTTC
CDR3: CASSYRRDSGYEQYF

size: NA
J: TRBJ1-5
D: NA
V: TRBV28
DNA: TGTGCCAGCAGTTATCGAGGGGTGAGCAATCAGCCCCAGCATTTT
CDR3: CASSYRGVSNQPQHF

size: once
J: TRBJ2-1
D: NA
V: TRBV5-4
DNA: TGTGCCAGCAGCTTGGGGGCGGGGAGCTCCTACAATGAGCAGTTCTTC
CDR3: CASSLGAGSSYNEQFF

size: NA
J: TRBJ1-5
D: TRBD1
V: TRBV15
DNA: TGTGCCACCTTAAAGGGTCAGGGGGATCAGCCCCAGCATTTT
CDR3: CATLKGQGDQPQHF

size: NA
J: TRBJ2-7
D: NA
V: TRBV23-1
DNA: TGCGCCAGCACTAAGGGCGGGGGCCGCTACGAGCAGTACTTC
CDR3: CASTKGGGRYEQYF

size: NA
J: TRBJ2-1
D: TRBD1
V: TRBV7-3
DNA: TGTGCCAGCAGCTCTAAGACAGGGCCTACGTTCTTC
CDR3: CASSSKTGPTFF

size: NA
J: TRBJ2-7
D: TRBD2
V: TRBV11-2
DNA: TGTGCCAGCAGCCCGAGGACTAGCGCTAACACCTACGAGCAGTACTTC
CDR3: CASSPRTSANTYEQYF

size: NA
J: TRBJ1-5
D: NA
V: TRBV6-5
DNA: TGTGCCAGCAGTTACTCGAGAAATCAGCCCCAGCATTTT
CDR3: CASSYSRNQPQHF

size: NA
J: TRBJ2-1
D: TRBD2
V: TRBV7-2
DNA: TGTGCCAGCAGCCCTAGCGGGTTTAGGCAGTTCTTC
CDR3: CASSPSGFRQFF

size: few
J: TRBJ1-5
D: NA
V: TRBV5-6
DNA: TGTGCCAGCAGCTTGAAGGGGAAGAATAGTCAGCCCCAGCATTTT
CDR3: CASSLKGKNSQPQHF

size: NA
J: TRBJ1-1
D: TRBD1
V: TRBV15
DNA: TGTGCCACCAGCGCCCGGGACAGGGGTAGGATTGAAGCTTTCTTT
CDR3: CATSARDRGRIEAFF

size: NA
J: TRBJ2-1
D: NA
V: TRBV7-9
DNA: TGTGCCAGCAGCTCAGATAGCGTTCGCAATGAGCAGTTCTTC
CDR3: CASSSDSVRNEQFF

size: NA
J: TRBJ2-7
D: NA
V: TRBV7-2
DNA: TGTGCCAGCAGCTTGAGAGGCAGGGAGGCCGTCGACGAGCAGTACTTC
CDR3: CASSLRGREAVDEQYF

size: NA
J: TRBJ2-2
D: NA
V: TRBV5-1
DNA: TGCGCCAGCAGTACACAGGGGAACACCGGGGAGCTGTTTTTT
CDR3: CASSTQGNTGELFF

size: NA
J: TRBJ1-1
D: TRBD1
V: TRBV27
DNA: TGTGCCAGCAGTTTGGAGGGGGCGCTCAACACTGAAGCTTTCTTT
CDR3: CASSLEGALNTEAFF

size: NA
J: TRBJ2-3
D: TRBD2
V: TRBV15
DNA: TGTGCCACCAGGGCTAGCGGAGGCACAGATACGCAGTATTTT
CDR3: CATRASGGTDTQYF

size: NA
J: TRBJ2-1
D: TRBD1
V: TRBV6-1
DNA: TGTGCCAGCGTCATAGGACAGGGGGCGGGTGAGCAGTTCTTC
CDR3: CASVIGQGAGEQFF

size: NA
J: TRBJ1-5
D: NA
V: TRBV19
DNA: TGTGCCAGTAGTATATGGGTCAATCAGCCCCAGCATTTT
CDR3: CASSIWVNQPQHF

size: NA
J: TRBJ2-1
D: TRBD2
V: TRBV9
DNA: TGTGCCAGCAGCGTAGCTGGGACTAGCGGACTTTCCTACAATGAGCAGTTCTTC
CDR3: CASSVAGTSGLSYNEQFF

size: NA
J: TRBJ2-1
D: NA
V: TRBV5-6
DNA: TGTGCCAGCAGCTTGTACGGGAGTGTGTTCTTC
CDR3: CASSLYGSVFF

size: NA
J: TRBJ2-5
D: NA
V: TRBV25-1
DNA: TGTGCCAGCAGTGGAGAGGGTGGGGGTGCACAAGAGACCCAGTACTTC
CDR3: CASSGEGGGAQETQYF

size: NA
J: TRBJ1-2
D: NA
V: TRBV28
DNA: TGTGCCAGCCTGGCAGGGGACTATGGCTACACCTTC
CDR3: CASLAGDYGYTF

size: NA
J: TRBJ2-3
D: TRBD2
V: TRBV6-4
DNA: TGTGCCAGCAGTGACTCGACTAGCGGGAGCACAGATACGCAGTATTTT
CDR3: CASSDSTSGSTDTQYF

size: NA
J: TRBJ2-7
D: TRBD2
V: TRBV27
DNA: TGTGCCAGCAGTCCCCGGACTAGCTCCTACGAGCAGTACTTC
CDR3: CASSPRTSSYEQYF

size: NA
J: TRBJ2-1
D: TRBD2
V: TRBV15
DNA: TGTGCCACCAGCAGGGGACTAGCGGAGGCTAATGAGCAGTTCTTC
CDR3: CATSRGLAEANEQFF

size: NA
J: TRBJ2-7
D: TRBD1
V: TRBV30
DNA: TGTGCCTGGAGTGTCCGGGACAGGGCATTCTTC
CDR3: CAWSVRDRAFF

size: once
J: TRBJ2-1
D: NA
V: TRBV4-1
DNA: TGCGCCAGCAGCCAAGGACGGAGGGAGTACAATGAGCAGTTCTTC
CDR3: CASSQGRREYNEQFF

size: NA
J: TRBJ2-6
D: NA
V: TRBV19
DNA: TGTGCCAGTAGCGGAGGACAGGGGGCCAACGTCCTGACTTTC
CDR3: CASSGGQGANVLTF

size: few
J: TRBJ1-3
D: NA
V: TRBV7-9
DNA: TGTGCCAGCAGCCAAATGGGGGAAGGGAGCTCTGGAAACACCATATATTTT
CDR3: CASSQMGEGSSGNTIYF

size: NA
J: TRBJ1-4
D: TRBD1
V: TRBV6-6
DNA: TGTGCCAGCAGCCAGACAGGGGGGGATGAAAAACTGTTTTTT
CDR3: CASSQTGGDEKLFF

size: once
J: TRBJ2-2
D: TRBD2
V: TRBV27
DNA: TGTGCCAGCAGTTTGGGGCGGGAGGGCTTATTGGGGGAGCTGTTTTTT
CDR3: CASSLGREGLLGELFF

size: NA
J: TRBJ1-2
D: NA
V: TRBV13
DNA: TGTGCCAGCAGCCACTATACAGCGAGTGGTGTTGGCTACACCTTC
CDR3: CASSHYTASGVGYTF

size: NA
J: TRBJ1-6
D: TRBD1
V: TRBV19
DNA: TGTGCCAGTAGCCTAAGACAGGGCTCCAGAAATTCACCCCTCCACTTT
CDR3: CASSLRQGSRNSPLHF

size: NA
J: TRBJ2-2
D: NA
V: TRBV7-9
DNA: TGTGCCAGCAGGGAGGGGGCGGTGAACACCGGGGAGCTGTTTTTT
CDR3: CASREGAVNTGELFF

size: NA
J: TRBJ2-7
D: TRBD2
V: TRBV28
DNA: TGTGCCAGCAGTTTACCGGGACTAGCGGGAGCCTACGAGCAGTACTTC
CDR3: CASSLPGLAGAYEQYF